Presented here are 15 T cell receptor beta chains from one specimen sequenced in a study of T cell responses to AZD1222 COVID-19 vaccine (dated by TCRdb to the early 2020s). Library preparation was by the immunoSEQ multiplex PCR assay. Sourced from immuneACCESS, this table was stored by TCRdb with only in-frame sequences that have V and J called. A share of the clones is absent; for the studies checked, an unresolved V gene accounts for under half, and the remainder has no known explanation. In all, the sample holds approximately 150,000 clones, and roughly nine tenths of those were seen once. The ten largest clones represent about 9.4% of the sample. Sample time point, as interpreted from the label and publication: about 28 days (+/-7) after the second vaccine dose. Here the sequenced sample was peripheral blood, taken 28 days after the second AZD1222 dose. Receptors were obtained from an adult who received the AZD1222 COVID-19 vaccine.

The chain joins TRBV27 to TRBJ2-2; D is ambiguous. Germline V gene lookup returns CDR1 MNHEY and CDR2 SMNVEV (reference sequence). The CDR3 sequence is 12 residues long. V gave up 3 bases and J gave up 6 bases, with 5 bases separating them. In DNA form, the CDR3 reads TGTGCCAGCAGTTTTCTAGCCGGGGAGCTGTTTTTT. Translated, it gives CASSFLAGELFF.

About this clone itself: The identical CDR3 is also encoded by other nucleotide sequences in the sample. The CDR3 protein is CASSLGFMNTEAFF. The CDR3 region has the DNA TGTGCCAGCAGCTTGGGTTTCATGAACACTGAAGCTTTCTTT. J is TRBJ1-1 and V is TRBV7-2; D unclear. CDR3 size: 14 residues. Per germline, CDR1 SGHTA and CDR2 FQGNSA. The V gene lost 3 bases and the J gene lost 0 bases, with 8 bases spanning the gap. Based on the CDR3 plus reference TRBV7-2 and TRBJ1-1, the full variable domain is GAGVSQSPSNKVTEKGKDVELRCDPISGHTALYWYRQSLGQGLEFLIYFQGNSAPDKSGLPSDRFSAERTGGSVSTLTIQRTQQEDSAVYLCASSLGFMNTEAFFGQGTRLTVV.

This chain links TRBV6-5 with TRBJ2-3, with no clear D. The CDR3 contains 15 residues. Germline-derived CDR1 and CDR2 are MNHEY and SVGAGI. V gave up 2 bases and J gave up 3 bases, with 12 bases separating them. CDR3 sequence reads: CASSYGIEKTDTQYF. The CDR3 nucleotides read TGTGCCAGCAGTTACGGGATCGAAAAGACAGATACGCAGTATTTT.

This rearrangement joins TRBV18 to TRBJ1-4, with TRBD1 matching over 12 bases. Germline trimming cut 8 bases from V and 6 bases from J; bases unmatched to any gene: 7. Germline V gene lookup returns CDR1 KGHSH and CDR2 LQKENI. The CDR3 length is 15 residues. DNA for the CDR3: TGTGCCAGCCATGGCGGGGACAGGGGGCATGAAAAACTGTTTTTT. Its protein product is CASHGGDRGHEKLFF.

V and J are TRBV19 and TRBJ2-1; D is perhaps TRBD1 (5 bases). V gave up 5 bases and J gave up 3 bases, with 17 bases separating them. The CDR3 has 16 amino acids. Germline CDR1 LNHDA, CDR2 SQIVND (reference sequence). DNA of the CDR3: TGTGCCAGTAGTTATACAGGCCGGGTTCTCTACAATGAGCAGTTCTTC. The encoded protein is CASSYTGRVLYNEQFF.

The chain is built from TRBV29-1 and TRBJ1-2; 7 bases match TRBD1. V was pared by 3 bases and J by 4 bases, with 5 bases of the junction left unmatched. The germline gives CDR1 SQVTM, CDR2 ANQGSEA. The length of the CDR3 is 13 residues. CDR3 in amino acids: CSVESGGSYGYTF. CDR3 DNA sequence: TGCAGCGTTGAGTCAGGGGGGAGCTATGGCTACACCTTC.

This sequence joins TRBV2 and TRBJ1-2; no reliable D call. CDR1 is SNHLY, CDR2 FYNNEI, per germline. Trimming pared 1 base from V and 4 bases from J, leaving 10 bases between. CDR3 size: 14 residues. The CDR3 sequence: CASSEDQTVYGYTF. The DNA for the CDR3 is TGTGCCAGCAGTGAAGATCAAACCGTCTATGGCTACACCTTC.

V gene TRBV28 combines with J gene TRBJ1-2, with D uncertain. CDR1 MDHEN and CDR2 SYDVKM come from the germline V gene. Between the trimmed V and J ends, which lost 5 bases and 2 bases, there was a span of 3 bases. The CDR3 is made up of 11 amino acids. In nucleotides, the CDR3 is TGTGCCAGCAGTGTAAACTATGGCTACACCTTC. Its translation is CASSVNYGYTF.

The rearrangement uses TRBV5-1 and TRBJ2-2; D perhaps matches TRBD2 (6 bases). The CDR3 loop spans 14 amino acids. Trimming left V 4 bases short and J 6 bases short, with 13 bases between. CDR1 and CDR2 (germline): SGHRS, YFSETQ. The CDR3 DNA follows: TGCGCCAGCAGCGAATGGGGGGATGCCGGGGAGCTGTTTTTT. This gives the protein CASSEWGDAGELFF.

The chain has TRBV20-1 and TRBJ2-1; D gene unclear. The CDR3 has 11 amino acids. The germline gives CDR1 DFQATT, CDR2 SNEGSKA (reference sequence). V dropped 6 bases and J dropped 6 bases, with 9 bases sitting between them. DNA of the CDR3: TGCAGTGCCCAGAAGGGCAATGAGCAGTTCTTC. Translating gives CSAQKGNEQFF.

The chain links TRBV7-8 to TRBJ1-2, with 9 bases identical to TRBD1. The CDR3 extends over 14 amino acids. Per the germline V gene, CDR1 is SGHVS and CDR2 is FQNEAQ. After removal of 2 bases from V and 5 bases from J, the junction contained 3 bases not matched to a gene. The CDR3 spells CASSLLDRGYGYTF. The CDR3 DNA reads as TGTGCCAGCAGCTTACTCGACAGGGGGTATGGCTACACCTTC.

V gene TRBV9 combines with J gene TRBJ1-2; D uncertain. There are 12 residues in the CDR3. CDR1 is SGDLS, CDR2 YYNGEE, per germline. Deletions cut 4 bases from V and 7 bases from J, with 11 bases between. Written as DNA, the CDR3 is TGTGCCAGCAGCCCACCCAGTGGTGGCTACACCTTC. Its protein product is CASSPPSGGYTF.

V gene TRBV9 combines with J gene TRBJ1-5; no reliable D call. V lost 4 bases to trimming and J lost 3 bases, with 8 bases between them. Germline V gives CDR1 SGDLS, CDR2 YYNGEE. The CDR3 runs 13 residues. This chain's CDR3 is CASSSQPNQPQHF. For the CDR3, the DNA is TGTGCCAGCAGCTCTCAGCCCAATCAGCCCCAGCATTTT.

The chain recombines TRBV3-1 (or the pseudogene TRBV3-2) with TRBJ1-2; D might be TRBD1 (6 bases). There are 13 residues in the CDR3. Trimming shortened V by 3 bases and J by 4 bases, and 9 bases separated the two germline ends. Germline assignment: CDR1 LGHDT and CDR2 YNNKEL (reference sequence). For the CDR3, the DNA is TGTGCCAGCAGCCACATACAGGGCTATGGCTACACCTTC. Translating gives CASSHIQGYGYTF.

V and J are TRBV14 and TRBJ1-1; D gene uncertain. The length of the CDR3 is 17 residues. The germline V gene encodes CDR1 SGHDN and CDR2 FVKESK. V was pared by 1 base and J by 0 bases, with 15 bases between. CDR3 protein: CASSQVSGINMNTEAFF. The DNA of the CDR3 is TGTGCCAGCAGCCAAGTTTCGGGGATTAATATGAACACTGAAGCTTTCTTT.